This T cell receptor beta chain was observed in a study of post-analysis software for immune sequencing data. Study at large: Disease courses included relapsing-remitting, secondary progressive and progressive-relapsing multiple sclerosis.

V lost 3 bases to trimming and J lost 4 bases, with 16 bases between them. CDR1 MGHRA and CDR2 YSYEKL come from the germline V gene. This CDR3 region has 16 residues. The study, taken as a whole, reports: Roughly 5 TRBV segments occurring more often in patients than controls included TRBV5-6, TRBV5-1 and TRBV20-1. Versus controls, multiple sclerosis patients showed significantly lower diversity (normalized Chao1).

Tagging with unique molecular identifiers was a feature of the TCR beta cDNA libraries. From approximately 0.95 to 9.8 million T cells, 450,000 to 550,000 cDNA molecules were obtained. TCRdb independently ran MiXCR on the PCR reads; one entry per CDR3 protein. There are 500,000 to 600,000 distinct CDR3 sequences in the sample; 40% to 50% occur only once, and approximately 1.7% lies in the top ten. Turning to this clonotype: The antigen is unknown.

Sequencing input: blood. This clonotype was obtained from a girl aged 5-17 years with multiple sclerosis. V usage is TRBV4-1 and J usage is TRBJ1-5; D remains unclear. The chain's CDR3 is CASSQGLSHTNQPQHF. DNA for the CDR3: TGCGCCAGCAGCCAGGGTCTCAGTCACACAAATCAGCCCCAGCATTTT.